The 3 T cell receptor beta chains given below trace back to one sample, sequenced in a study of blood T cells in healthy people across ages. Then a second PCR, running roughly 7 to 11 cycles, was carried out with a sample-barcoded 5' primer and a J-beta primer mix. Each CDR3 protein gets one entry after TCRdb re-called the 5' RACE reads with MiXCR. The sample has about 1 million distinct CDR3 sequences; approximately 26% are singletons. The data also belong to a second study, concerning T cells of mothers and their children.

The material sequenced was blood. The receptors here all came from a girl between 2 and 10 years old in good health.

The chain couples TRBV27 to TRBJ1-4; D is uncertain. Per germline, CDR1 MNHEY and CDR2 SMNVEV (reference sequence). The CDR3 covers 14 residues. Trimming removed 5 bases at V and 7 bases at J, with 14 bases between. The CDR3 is CASSPTNGPEKLFF. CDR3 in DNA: TGTGCCAGCAGTCCTACCAACGGACCTGAAAAACTGTTTTTT.

In DNA, the CDR3 is TGTGCCAGTTCTAACAAGGACGAGCAGTACTTC. It yields the protein CASSNKDEQYF. This sequence joins TRBV15 and TRBJ2-7; no clear D gene. CDR3 size: 11 residues. Germline V CDR1 and CDR2: LNHNV, YYDKDF (reference sequence). With 10 bases removed from V and 5 bases from J, the gap between germline ends came to 12 bases.

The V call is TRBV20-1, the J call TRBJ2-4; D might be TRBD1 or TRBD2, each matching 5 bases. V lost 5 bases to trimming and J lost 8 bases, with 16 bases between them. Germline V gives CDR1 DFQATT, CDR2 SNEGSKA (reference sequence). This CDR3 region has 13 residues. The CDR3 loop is CSAQGRESYIQYF. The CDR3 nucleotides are TGCAGTGCTCAGGGCAGGGAGTCGTACATTCAGTACTTC.